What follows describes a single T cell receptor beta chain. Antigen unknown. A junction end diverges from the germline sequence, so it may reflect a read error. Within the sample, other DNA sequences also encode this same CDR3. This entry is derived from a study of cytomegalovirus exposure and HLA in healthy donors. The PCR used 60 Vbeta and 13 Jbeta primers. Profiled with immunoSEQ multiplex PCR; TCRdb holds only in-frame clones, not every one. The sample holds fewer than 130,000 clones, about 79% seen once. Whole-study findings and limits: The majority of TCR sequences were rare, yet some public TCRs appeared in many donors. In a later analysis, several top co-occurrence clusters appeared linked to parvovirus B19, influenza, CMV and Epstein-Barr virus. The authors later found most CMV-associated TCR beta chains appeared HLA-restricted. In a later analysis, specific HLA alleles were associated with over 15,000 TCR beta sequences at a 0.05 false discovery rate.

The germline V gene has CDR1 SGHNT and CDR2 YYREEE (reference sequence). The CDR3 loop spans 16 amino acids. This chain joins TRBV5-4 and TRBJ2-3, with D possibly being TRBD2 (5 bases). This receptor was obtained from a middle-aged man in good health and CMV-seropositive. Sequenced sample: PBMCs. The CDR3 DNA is TGTGCTAGCAGCTTTTCGGGGAGTTACTTCACAGATACGCAGTATTTT. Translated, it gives CASSFSGSYFTDTQYF. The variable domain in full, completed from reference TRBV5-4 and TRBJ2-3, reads ETGVTQSPTHLIKTRGQQVTLRCSSQSGHNTVSWYQQALGQGPQFIFQYYREEENGRGNFPPRFSGLQFPNYSSELNVNALELDDSALYLCASSFSGSYFTDTQYFGPGTRLTVL.